These 17 T cell receptor beta chains were all obtained from the same sample, sequenced in a study of radiation and T cells in renal cell carcinoma (dated by TCRdb to the early 2020s). The time point label for this specimen denotes: blood 2 weeks post-SBRT. This specimen's treatment or condition label, per the study, means: 15 Gy SBRT to primary tumor, nephrectomy 4 weeks later. Library preparation was by the immunoSEQ multiplex PCR assay. The table was pulled from immuneACCESS by TCRdb, which kept in-frame rearrangements only. Such tables lose some clones; where checked, under half of the loss comes from unresolved V genes, and the rest has no known cause. This sample is represented by 95,000 to 150,000 clones; about four fifths of them were singletons. The ten largest clones take up 4.5% to 7% of the sample. Here the sequenced sample was blood, taken from a patient whose treatment included radiotherapy and nephrectomy. The receptor source for this set is a man between 50 and 59 years old with renal cell carcinoma.

The sample holds a few counts of this clone. The chain uses TRBV10-3 and TRBJ2-3; D could derive from TRBD1 or TRBD2 (6 bases each). Trimming removed 8 bases at V and 5 bases at J, with 8 bases between. CDR1 is ENHRY, CDR2 SYGVKD, per germline. This CDR3 has 11 amino acids. DNA for the CDR3: TGTGCCATCGGGGGGCGAGATACGCAGTATTTT. This codes for CAIGGRDTQYF.

This clone appeared a single time. V gene TRBV7-2 combines with J gene TRBJ2-2, with 8 bases aligning to TRBD1. From germline, CDR1 is SGHTA and CDR2 FQGNSA. This CDR3 contains 17 residues. V was pared by 4 bases and J by 4 bases, with 11 bases of the junction left unmatched. CDR3 nucleotide sequence: TGTGCCAGCAGCTCGCCCCTTGGACAGGGCGGCACCGGGGAGCTGTTTTTT. It yields the protein CASSSPLGQGGTGELFF.

The V call is TRBV5-1, the J call TRBJ1-5, with D uncertain. Germline CDR1 SGHRS, CDR2 YFSETQ. Between the trimmed V and J ends, which lost 4 bases and 4 bases, there was a span of 18 bases. The CDR3 is 16 amino acids. The CDR3 nucleotides are TGCGCCAGCAGCCCGGCCCAGGTCGGACCAAATCAGCCCCAGCATTTT. Its translation: CASSPAQVGPNQPQHF.

The chain is built from TRBV27 and TRBJ1-1; D is unclear. Germline CDR1 and CDR2: MNHEY and SMNVEV (reference sequence). Between the trimmed V and J ends, which lost 7 bases and 1 base, there was a span of 10 bases. This CDR3 has 13 amino acids. CDR3 sequence (DNA): TGTGCCAGCAAGAAGGCAGGGAACACTGAAGCTTTCTTT. Protein: CASKKAGNTEAFF.

This clone appeared a single time. V is TRBV30 and J is TRBJ1-3, with TRBD1 identical over 7 bases. With V trimmed by 2 bases and J by 4 bases, 8 bases remained unmatched. The germline V gene has CDR1 GTSNPN and CDR2 SVGIG (reference sequence). The CDR3 is 15 amino acids. For the CDR3, the DNA is TGTGCCTGGAGTTTCACGACAGGGTACGGAAACACCATATATTTT. This gives the protein CAWSFTTGYGNTIYF.

The chain recombines TRBV6-1 with TRBJ2-3; D remains ambiguous. Germline V gene data show CDR1 as MNHNS and CDR2 as SASEGT. CDR3 length: 13 residues. Deletions cut 8 bases from V and 6 bases from J, with 15 bases between. The CDR3 sequence: CASGLPNPDTQYF. The CDR3 DNA reads TGTGCCAGCGGGCTCCCCAATCCGGATACGCAGTATTTT.

This rearrangement joins TRBV7-2 to TRBJ1-1; D is ambiguous. Germline assignment: CDR1 SGHTA and CDR2 FQGNSA. Trimming cost V 4 bases and J 4 bases, with 13 bases left between them. This CDR3 region has 14 residues. The CDR3 region is CASSSGGTVTEAFF. The CDR3 DNA sequence: TGTGCCAGCAGCTCGGGCGGCACGGTCACTGAAGCTTTCTTT.

This chain joins TRBV7-3 and TRBJ2-1, with TRBD2 identical over 7 bases. The CDR3 consists of 14 residues. CDR1 is SGHTA and CDR2 is FQGTGA in the germline V gene. V lost 4 bases, J lost 5 bases, and 5 bases stayed unmatched. The CDR3 sequence: CASSYGGRNNEQFF. The CDR3 DNA is TGTGCCAGCAGCTACGGCGGGAGAAACAATGAGCAGTTCTTC.

The chain has TRBV5-1 and TRBJ2-3; D could derive from TRBD1 or TRBD2 (5 bases each). V was cut by 0 bases and J by 8 bases, with 13 bases left in between. This CDR3 region has 14 residues. The germline V gene has CDR1 SGHRS and CDR2 YFSETQ. The DNA for the CDR3 is TGCGCCAGCAGCTTGGACGGGACCGGCCGTACGCAGTATTTT. It translates to CASSLDGTGRTQYF.

The chain's CDR3 is CASSQAPQFPSYEQYF. CDR3 bases: TGCGCCAGCAGCCAAGCCCCCCAGTTCCCTTCCTACGAGCAGTACTTC. The rearrangement links TRBV4-1 to TRBJ2-7; D gene unclear. V lost 1 base, J lost 1 base, and 14 bases lay in between. Looked up from germline, CDR1 is MGHRA and CDR2 is YSYEKL. The CDR3 is made up of 16 amino acids.

The chain employs TRBV7-9 and TRBJ1-4; D unclear. The CDR3 is 12 residues long. V was shortened by 4 bases and J by 4 bases, with 4 bases between the two germline ends. The germline V gene encodes CDR1 SEHNR and CDR2 FQNEAQ (reference sequence). CDR3 amino acids: CASSSNNEKLFF. In DNA, the CDR3 is TGTGCCAGCAGCTCAAATAATGAAAAACTGTTTTTT.

The V and J genes are TRBV6-6 and TRBJ2-7; 8 nucleotides line up with TRBD1. With V trimmed by 6 bases and J by 2 bases, 9 bases remained unmatched. Per the germline V gene, CDR1 is MNHNY and CDR2 is SVGAGI (reference sequence). This CDR3 comprises 15 residues. For the CDR3, the DNA is TGTGCCAGCAGAAGAGGGACAGGCCCTCCCTACGAGCAGTACTTC. It codes for CASRRGTGPPYEQYF.

The genes are TRBV29-1 and TRBJ2-7, with D tentatively TRBD1 (5 bases). Trimming left V 4 bases short and J 3 bases short, with 16 bases between. The V gene's germline CDR1 is SQVTM and CDR2 ANQGSEA. The CDR3 has 14 amino acids. CDR3 in DNA: TGCAGCGTTGTTATCCAGAAAGGGGTCTACGAGCAGTACTTC. The encoded protein is CSVVIQKGVYEQYF.

The chain combines TRBV2 with TRBJ2-3; possible D gene TRBD1, 6 bases. The CDR3 has 15 amino acids. The germline CDR1 and CDR2 sequences are SNHLY and FYNNEI. Trimming took off 4 bases at V and 5 bases at J, with 16 bases between the two ends. The CDR3 DNA sequence: TGTGCCAGCAGTGCCCTTCGTGGGACAATAGATACGCAGTATTTT. This sequence encodes CASSALRGTIDTQYF.

V is TRBV4-1 and J is TRBJ2-6; D not resolved. Per germline, CDR1 MGHRA and CDR2 YSYEKL. This CDR3 is built from 14 residues. V lost 0 bases and J 4 bases, leaving 4 bases between the germline ends. CDR3 residues: CASSQETGANVLTF. CDR3 nucleotides: TGCGCCAGCAGCCAAGAGACCGGGGCCAACGTCCTGACTTTC.

The rearrangement joins TRBV5-1 to TRBJ2-7, with 7 bases that match TRBD1. Germline CDR1 SGHRS, CDR2 YFSETQ. The CDR3 has 16 amino acids. Trimming removed 4 bases from V and 2 bases from J; junction bases left unmatched: 12. CDR3 sequence (DNA): TGCGCCAGCAGCGTAATCCCCGGGACAGCTACCTACGAGCAGTACTTC. Translation gives CASSVIPGTATYEQYF. Full variable domain (missing parts from reference TRBV5-1 and TRBJ2-7): KAGVTQTPRYLIKTRGQQVTLSCSPISGHRSVSWYQQTPGQGLQFLFEYFSETQRNKGNFPGRFSGRQFSNSRSEMNVSTLELGDSALYLCASSVIPGTATYEQYFGPGTRLTVT.

The chain combines TRBV7-6 with TRBJ2-7; the D gene is possibly TRBD2 (5 bases). Germline V gives CDR1 SGHVS, CDR2 FNYEAQ. V shed 1 base and J shed 3 bases, with 16 bases lying between them. This CDR3 is built from 16 residues. CDR3 nucleotide sequence: TGTGCCAGCAGCTTAGTAGCAGGAGTCGGGGTCTACGAGCAGTACTTC. It is translated as CASSLVAGVGVYEQYF.